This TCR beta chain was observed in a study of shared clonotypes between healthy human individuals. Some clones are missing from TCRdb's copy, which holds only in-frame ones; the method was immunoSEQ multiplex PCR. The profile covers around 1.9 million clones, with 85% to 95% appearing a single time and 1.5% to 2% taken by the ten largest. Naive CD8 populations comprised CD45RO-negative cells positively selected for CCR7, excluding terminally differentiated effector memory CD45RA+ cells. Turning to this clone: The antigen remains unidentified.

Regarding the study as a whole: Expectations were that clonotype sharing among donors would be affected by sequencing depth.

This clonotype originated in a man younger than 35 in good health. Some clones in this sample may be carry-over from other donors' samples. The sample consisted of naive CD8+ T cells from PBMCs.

In nucleotides, the CDR3 is TGTGCCAGTAGTCTCCGCTTAAGTGCCGAGCAGTACTTC. This codes for CASSLRLSAEQYF. J is TRBJ2-7 and V is TRBV19; no reliable D call. CDR3 length: 13 amino acids. Germline lookup yields CDR1 LNHDA and CDR2 SQIVND (reference sequence). V was clipped by 5 bases and J by 6 bases, with 14 bases between them.